One sample yielded the 6 T cell receptor beta chains listed below, sequenced in a study of cytomegalovirus exposure and HLA in healthy donors. PCR used 60 Vbeta primers and 13 Jbeta primers. Profiling relied on immunoSEQ multiplex PCR, and the TCRdb table lists in-frame clones only, not all of them. The table lists fewer than 250,000 clones, roughly four fifths of them singletons, with just over 1.4% in the top ten. Sequencing used PBMCs. Source of these receptors: a girl aged 5 to 17 in good health and CMV-seronegative.

This sequence joins TRBV29-1 and TRBJ1-1; D uncertain. V lost 7 bases and J 3 bases, leaving 9 bases between the germline ends. CDR1 SQVTM and CDR2 ANQGSEA come from the germline V gene. The CDR3 loop spans 11 amino acids. As DNA, the CDR3 is TGCAGCGGAAACCGGGACACTGAAGCTTTCTTT. Translating gives CSGNRDTEAFF.

V and J are TRBV6-5 and TRBJ1-1, with D tentatively TRBD1 (6 bases). The CDR3 consists of 13 residues. Between the trimmed V and J ends, which lost 8 bases and 8 bases, there was a span of 18 bases. Looked up from germline, CDR1 is MNHEY and CDR2 is SVGAGI. The CDR3 is CASRGGGNREAFF. CDR3 coding DNA: TGTGCCAGCCGTGGGGGCGGCAACCGGGAAGCTTTCTTT.

CDR3 residues: CASSGSHNSGGAYEQFF. CDR3 in DNA: TGTGCCAGCAGCGGGTCTCATAATAGCGGGGGGGCCTATGAGCAGTTCTTC. The V call is TRBV9, the J call TRBJ2-1, with 11 bases matching TRBD2. Germline CDR1 is SGDLS and CDR2 is YYNGEE. The CDR3 is made up of 17 amino acids. V trimming: 3 bases; J trimming: 8 bases; junction bases outside the gene matches: 13.

The CDR3 sequence is CASSPRTGGEQYF. DNA for the CDR3: TGTGCCAGCTCACCACGGACAGGGGGAGAGCAGTACTTC. V usage is TRBV18 and J usage is TRBJ2-7, with 10 bases aligning to TRBD1. The germline gives CDR1 KGHSH, CDR2 LQKENI. V trimming: 1 base; J trimming: 7 bases; junction bases outside the gene matches: 1. CDR3 length equals 13 residues.

The V and J genes are TRBV7-2 and TRBJ2-3; the match to TRBD2 covers 16 bases. Germline-derived CDR1 and CDR2 are SGHTA and FQGNSA. This CDR3 contains 18 residues. With V trimmed by 5 bases and J by 5 bases, 10 bases remained unmatched. The CDR3, as DNA: TGTGCCAGCAGCGCGGATTCCGGGACTAGCGGGAGGGGAGATACGCAGTATTTT. This translates into CASSADSGTSGRGDTQYF. Looking up the rest from reference TRBV7-2 and TRBJ2-3 gives the full variable domain: GAGVSQSPSNKVTEKGKDVELRCDPISGHTALYWYRQSLGQGLEFLIYFQGNSAPDKSGLPSDRFSAERTGGSVSTLTIQRTQQEDSAVYLCASSADSGTSGRGDTQYFGPGTRLTVL.

V is TRBV9 and J is TRBJ1-5; D call uncertain. With 3 bases removed from V and 0 bases from J, the gap between germline ends came to 13 bases. The CDR3 loop spans 16 amino acids. Germline V CDR1 and CDR2: SGDLS, YYNGEE. CDR3 DNA: TGTGCCAGCAGCGGCGACGGGATGGGTAGCAATCAGCCCCAGCATTTT. Protein: CASSGDGMGSNQPQHF.